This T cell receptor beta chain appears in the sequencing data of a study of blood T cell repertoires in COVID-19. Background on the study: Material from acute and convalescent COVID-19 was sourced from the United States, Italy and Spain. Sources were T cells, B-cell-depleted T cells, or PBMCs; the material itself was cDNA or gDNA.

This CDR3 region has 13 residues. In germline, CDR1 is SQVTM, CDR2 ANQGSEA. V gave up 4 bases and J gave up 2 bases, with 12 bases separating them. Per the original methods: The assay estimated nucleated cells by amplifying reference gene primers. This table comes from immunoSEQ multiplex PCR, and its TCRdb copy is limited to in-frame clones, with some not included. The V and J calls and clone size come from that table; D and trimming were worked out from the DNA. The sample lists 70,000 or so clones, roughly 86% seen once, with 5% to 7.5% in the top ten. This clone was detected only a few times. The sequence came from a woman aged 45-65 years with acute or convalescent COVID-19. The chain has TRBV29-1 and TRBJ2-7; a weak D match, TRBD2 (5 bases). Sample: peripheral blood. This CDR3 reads CSVARGEPYEQYF. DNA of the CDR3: TGCAGCGTTGCACGTGGGGAGCCCTACGAGCAGTACTTC.